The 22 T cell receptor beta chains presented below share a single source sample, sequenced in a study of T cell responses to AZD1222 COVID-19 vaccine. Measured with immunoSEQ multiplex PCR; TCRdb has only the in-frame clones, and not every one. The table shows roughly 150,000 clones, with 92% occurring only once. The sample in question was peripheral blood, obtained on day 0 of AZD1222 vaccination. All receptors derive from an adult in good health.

The CDR3 region has the DNA TGCAGCACCAGACTAGCAGGCGAGCAGTACTTC. This translates into CSTRLAGEQYF. The chain combines TRBV29-1 with TRBJ2-7; TRBD2 matches 7 bases. Per the germline V gene, CDR1 is SQVTM and CDR2 is ANQGSEA. The CDR3 runs 11 residues. The J segment lost 6 bases and the V segment lost 8 bases, leaving 7 bases of the junction unmatched.

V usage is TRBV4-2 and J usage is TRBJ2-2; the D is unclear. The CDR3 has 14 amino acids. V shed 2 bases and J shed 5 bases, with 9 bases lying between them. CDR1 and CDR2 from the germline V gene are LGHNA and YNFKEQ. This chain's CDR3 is CASSQSTETGELFF. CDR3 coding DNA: TGTGCCAGCAGCCAAAGTACAGAAACCGGGGAGCTGTTTTTT.

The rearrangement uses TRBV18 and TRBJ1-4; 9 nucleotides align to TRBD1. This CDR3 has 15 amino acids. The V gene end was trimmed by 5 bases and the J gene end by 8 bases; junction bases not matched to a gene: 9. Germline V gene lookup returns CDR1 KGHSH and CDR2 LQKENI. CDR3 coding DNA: TGTGCCAGCTCAATACAGACCGGGACAGGGGAAAAACTGTTTTTT. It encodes CASSIQTGTGEKLFF.

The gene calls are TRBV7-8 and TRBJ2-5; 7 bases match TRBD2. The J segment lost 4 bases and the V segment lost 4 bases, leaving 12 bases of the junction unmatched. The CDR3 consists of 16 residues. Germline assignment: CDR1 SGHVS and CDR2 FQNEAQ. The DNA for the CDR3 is TGTGCCAGCAGCTCCCCTCGAGGAGGGAGGGTAGAGACCCAGTACTTC. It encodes CASSSPRGGRVETQYF. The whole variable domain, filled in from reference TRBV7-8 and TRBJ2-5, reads GAGVSQSPRYKVAKRGQDVALRCDPISGHVSLFWYQQALGQGPEFLTYFQNEAQLDKSGLPSDRFFAERPEGSVSTLKIQRTQQEDSAVYLCASSSPRGGRVETQYFGPGTRLLVL.

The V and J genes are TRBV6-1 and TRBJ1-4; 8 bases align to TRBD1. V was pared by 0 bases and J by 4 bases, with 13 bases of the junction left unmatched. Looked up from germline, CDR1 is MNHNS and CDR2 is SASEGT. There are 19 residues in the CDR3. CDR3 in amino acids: CASSEAVLAGGYGNEKLFF. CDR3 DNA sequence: TGTGCCAGCAGTGAAGCGGTCCTGGCAGGGGGCTACGGTAATGAAAAACTGTTTTTT.

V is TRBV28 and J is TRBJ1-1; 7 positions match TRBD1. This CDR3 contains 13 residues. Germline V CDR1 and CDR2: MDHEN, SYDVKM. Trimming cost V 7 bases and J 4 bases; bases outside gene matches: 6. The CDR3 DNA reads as TGTGCCAGCACCACAGGGGACGGCACTGAAGCTTTCTTT. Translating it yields CASTTGDGTEAFF.

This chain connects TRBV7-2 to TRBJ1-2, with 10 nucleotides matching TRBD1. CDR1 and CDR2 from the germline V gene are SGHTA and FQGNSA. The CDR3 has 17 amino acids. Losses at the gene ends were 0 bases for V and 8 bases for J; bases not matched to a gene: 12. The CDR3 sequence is CASSLAPARQGAGGYTF. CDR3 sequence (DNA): TGTGCCAGCAGCTTAGCGCCCGCGAGACAGGGGGCCGGGGGCTACACCTTC.

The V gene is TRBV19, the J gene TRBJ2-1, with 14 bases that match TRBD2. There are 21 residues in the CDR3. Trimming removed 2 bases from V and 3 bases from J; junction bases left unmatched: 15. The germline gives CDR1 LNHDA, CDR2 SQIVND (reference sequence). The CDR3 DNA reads TGTGCCAGTAGTATACCCCTCCGGACTAGCGGGGGGCCAACAAGCTACAATGAGCAGTTCTTC. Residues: CASSIPLRTSGGPTSYNEQFF.

CDR3 loop: CASSPQGAVEQYF. CDR3 coding DNA: TGTGCCAGCTCACCCCAGGGGGCCGTCGAGCAGTACTTC. The J gene is TRBJ2-7, the V gene TRBV18; 8 bases map to TRBD1. The CDR3 consists of 13 residues. From germline, CDR1 is KGHSH and CDR2 LQKENI. J lost 6 bases, V lost 3 bases, and 4 bases had no gene match.

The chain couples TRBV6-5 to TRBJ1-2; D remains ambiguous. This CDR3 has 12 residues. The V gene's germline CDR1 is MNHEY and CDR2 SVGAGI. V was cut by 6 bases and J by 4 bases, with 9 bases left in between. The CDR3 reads CASRLDPYGYTF. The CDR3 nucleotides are TGTGCCAGCAGACTAGACCCCTATGGCTACACCTTC.

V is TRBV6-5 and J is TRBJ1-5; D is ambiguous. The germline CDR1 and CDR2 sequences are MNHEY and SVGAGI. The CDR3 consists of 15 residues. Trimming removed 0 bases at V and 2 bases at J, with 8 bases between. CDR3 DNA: TGTGCCAGCAGTTACTCGATGTGGGGCAATCAGCCCCAGCATTTT. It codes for CASSYSMWGNQPQHF.

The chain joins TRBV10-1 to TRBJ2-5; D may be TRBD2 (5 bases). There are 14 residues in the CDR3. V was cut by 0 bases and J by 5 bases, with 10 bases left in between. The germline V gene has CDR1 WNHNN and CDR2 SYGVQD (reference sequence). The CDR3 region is CASSESGRRETQYF. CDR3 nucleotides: TGCGCCAGCAGTGAGTCGGGCAGGAGGGAGACCCAGTACTTC.

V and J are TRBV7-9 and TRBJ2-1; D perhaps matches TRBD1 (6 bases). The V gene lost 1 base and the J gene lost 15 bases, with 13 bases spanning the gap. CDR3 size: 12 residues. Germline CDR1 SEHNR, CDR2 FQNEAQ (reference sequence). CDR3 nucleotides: TGTGCCAGCAGCTTAGGGACAGCGCGCCGGTTCTTC. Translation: CASSLGTARRFF. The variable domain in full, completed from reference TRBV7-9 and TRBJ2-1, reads DTGVSQNPRHKITKRGQNVTFRCDPISEHNRLYWYRQTLGQGPEFLTYFQNEAQLEKSRLLSDRFSAERPKGSFSTLEIQRTEQGDSAMYLCASSLGTARRFFGPGTRLTVL.

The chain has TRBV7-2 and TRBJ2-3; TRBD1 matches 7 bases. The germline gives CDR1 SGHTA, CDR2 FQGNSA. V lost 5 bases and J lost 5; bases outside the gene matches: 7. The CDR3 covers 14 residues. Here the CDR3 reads CASSPDRTVDTQYF. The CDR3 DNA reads TGTGCCAGCAGCCCGGACAGGACAGTAGATACGCAGTATTTT.

This chain's CDR3 is CASSPQGGVGGYTF. As DNA, the CDR3 is TGTGCCAGCAGCCCGCAAGGGGGGGTGGGAGGCTACACCTTC. V and J are TRBV6-5 and TRBJ1-2; D is possibly TRBD1 (6 bases). The length of the CDR3 is 14 residues. Trimming took off 6 bases at V and 8 bases at J, with 19 bases between the two ends. Germline V gives CDR1 MNHEY, CDR2 SVGAGI.

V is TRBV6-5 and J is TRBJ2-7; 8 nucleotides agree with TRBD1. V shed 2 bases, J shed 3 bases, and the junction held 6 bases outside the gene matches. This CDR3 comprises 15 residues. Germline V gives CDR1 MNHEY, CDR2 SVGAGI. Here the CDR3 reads CASSYGQGAVYEQYF. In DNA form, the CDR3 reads TGTGCCAGCAGTTACGGGCAGGGGGCGGTCTACGAGCAGTACTTC.

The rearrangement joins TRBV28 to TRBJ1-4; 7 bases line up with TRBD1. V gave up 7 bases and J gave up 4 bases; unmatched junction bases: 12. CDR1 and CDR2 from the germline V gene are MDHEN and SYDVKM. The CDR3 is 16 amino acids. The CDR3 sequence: CASTTSPGQINEKLFF. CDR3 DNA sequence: TGTGCCAGCACTACTTCTCCGGGACAGATTAATGAAAAACTGTTTTTT.

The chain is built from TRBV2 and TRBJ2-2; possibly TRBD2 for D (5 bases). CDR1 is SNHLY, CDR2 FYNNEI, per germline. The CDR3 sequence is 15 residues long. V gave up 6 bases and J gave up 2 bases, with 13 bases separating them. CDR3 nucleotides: TGTGCCAGCAGGATGTTCACGGGAAACACCGGGGAGCTGTTTTTT. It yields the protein CASRMFTGNTGELFF.

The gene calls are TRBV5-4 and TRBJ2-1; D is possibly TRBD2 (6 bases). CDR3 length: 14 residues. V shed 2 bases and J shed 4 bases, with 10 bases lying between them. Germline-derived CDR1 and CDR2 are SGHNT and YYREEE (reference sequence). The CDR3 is CASSFGGTYNEQFF. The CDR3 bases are TGTGCCAGCAGCTTCGGGGGAACTTACAATGAGCAGTTCTTC. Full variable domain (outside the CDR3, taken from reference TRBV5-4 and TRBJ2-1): ETGVTQSPTHLIKTRGQQVTLRCSSQSGHNTVSWYQQALGQGPQFIFQYYREEENGRGNFPPRFSGLQFPNYSSELNVNALELDDSALYLCASSFGGTYNEQFFGPGTRLTVL.

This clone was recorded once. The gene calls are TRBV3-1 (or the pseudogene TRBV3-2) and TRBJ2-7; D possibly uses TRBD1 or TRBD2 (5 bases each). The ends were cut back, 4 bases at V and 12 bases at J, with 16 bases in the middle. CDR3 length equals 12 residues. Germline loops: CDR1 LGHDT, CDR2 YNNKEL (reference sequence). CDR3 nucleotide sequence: TGTGCCAGCAGCCGGCAGGGACCTCCTCCGTACTTC. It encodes CASSRQGPPPYF.

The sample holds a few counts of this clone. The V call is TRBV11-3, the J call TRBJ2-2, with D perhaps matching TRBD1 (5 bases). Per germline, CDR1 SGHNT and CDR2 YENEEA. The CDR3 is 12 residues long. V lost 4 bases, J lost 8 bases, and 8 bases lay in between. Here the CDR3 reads CASSYTGGELFF. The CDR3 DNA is TGTGCCAGCAGCTATACAGGAGGGGAGCTGTTTTTT.

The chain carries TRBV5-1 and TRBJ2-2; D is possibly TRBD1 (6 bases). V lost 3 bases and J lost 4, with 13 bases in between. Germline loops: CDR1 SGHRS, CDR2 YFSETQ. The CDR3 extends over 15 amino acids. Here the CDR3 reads CASSSSTGSTGELFF. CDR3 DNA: TGCGCCAGCAGCTCCAGTACAGGGTCCACCGGGGAGCTGTTTTTT. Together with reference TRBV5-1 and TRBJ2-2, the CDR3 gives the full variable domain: KAGVTQTPRYLIKTRGQQVTLSCSPISGHRSVSWYQQTPGQGLQFLFEYFSETQRNKGNFPGRFSGRQFSNSRSEMNVSTLELGDSALYLCASSSSTGSTGELFFGEGSRLTVL.